The 18 T cell receptor beta chains below all came from one sample that was sequenced in a study of identifying expanded T cells in peripheral blood. Assay used: immunoSEQ multiplex PCR; TCRdb lists only in-frame clones, some missing. This table has tens of thousands of clones, 84% appearing once. Material for sequencing was blood. These receptors all come from a person aged 18 to 75 in good health.

CDR3 DNA sequence: TGTGCCATCAGTGACCAATATACGCACCGCAATCAGCCCCAGCATTTT. It translates to CAISDQYTHRNQPQHF. The chain links TRBV10-3 to TRBJ1-5; D not certain. The CDR3 is 16 amino acids. CDR1 is ENHRY and CDR2 is SYGVKD in the germline V gene. The V and J ends lost 3 bases and 2 bases respectively, with 14 bases between them.

This clone was observed a few times. The chain is built from TRBV10-3 and TRBJ1-1, with D perhaps matching TRBD1 (5 bases). There are 15 residues in the CDR3. V lost 10 bases and J 6 bases, leaving 24 bases between the germline ends. Germline CDR1 reads ENHRY; CDR2 reads SYGVKD. CDR3 sequence: CATDIRGSGEAEAFF. The DNA for the CDR3 is TGTGCCACTGACATAAGGGGAAGTGGGGAAGCTGAAGCTTTCTTT.

This clone has a handful of counts. CDR3 coding DNA: TGTGCCAGCAGCGCCACAACAGGGGGCCTGGAGACCCAGTACTTC. Encoded protein: CASSATTGGLETQYF. This chain connects TRBV7-2 to TRBJ2-5; 9 bases are a match to TRBD1. CDR3 length equals 15 residues. V lost 5 bases, J lost 5 bases, and 9 bases stayed unmatched. Germline values: CDR1 SGHTA, CDR2 FQGNSA.

This clone was counted once. V and J are TRBV5-1 and TRBJ2-1, with TRBD1 as a possible D gene (5 bases). Trimming took 2 bases from V and 6 from J, leaving 18 bases between them. Germline V lookup: CDR1 SGHRS, CDR2 YFSETQ. This CDR3 is built from 16 residues. CDR3 bases: TGCGCCAGCAGCTTCCCTTATGACAGATCTCTCAATGAGCAGTTCTTC. Its protein is CASSFPYDRSLNEQFF.

The V and J genes are TRBV6-6 and TRBJ1-5; 7 positions match TRBD1. The CDR3 contains 14 residues. The ends lost 6 bases at V and 3 bases at J; junction bases unmatched: 5. Germline V CDR1 and CDR2: MNHNY, SVGAGI (reference sequence). The DNA of the CDR3 is TGTGCCAGCAGGCCGGGGACAGCCAATCAGCCCCAGCATTTT. This gives the protein CASRPGTANQPQHF.

This sequence joins TRBV30 and TRBJ1-2; D gene unclear. CDR1 is GTSNPN and CDR2 is SVGIG in the germline V gene (reference sequence). The CDR3 covers 12 residues. The ends were cut back, 2 bases at V and 4 bases at J, with 8 bases in the middle. CDR3 nucleotide sequence: TGTGCCTGGAGTCCGGACGGCTATGGCTACACCTTC. Translated, it gives CAWSPDGYGYTF.

J is TRBJ2-4 and V is TRBV19; possible D gene TRBD1, 6 bases. This CDR3 has 13 residues. V was clipped by 8 bases and J by 8 bases, with 16 bases between them. Germline CDR1 is LNHDA and CDR2 is SQIVND (reference sequence). The CDR3 spells CASQPRGYDIQYF. CDR3 nucleotide sequence: TGTGCCAGTCAACCCAGGGGTTACGACATTCAGTACTTC. The full variable domain, its missing parts supplied by reference TRBV19 and TRBJ2-4, is DGGITQSPKYLFRKEGQNVTLSCEQNLNHDAMYWYRQDPGQGLRLIYYSQIVNDFQKGDIAEGYSVSREKKESFPLTVTSAQKNPTAFYLCASQPRGYDIQYFGAGTRLSVL.

The chain carries TRBV6-5 and TRBJ2-7; a possible D gene is TRBD1 (6 bases). The germline V and J ends were trimmed by 5 bases and 1 base, with 9 bases remaining between them. Germline loops: CDR1 MNHEY, CDR2 SVGAGI. CDR3 length equals 13 residues. CDR3 residues: CASSIGQSYEQYF. CDR3 bases: TGTGCCAGCAGTATAGGACAGTCCTACGAGCAGTACTTC.

The chain joins TRBV30 to TRBJ2-1; possible D gene TRBD2, 5 bases. The CDR3 is 12 amino acids. The V end was cut by 5 bases, the J end by 5 bases, with 10 bases between. The germline V gene has CDR1 GTSNPN and CDR2 SVGIG (reference sequence). The CDR3 DNA is TGTGCCTGGGGACTGGATAACAATGAGCAGTTCTTC. Protein product: CAWGLDNNEQFF.

The rearrangement joins TRBV7-2 to TRBJ2-3; TRBD2 aligns across 13 bases. Germline CDR1 and CDR2: SGHTA and FQGNSA. V lost 5 bases, J lost 7 bases, and 12 bases stayed unmatched. The CDR3 consists of 17 residues. The chain's CDR3 is CASSPRTSGGERNTQYF. The DNA of the CDR3 is TGTGCCAGCAGCCCCCGGACTAGCGGGGGTGAGAGGAATACGCAGTATTTT.

The chain carries TRBV5-6 and TRBJ2-4; the D gene could be TRBD1 or TRBD2 (5 bases each). CDR1 SGHDT and CDR2 YYEEEE come from the germline V gene. The CDR3 is 14 residues long. V was cut by 3 bases and J by 5 bases, with 12 bases left in between. The CDR3 sequence is CASSSLQGENIQYF. In nucleotides, the CDR3 is TGTGCCAGCAGCTCTCTCCAGGGAGAAAACATTCAGTACTTC. The entire variable domain, with the rest obtained from reference TRBV5-6 and TRBJ2-4, is as follows: DAGVTQSPTHLIKTRGQQVTLRCSPKSGHDTVSWYQQALGQGPQFIFQYYEEEERQRGNFPDRFSGHQFPNYSSELNVNALLLGDSALYLCASSSLQGENIQYFGAGTRLSVL.

The chain uses TRBV19 and TRBJ2-4; D unclear. V lost 3 bases and J lost 1, with 19 bases in between. Germline lookup yields CDR1 LNHDA and CDR2 SQIVND (reference sequence). CDR3 length: 18 amino acids. The CDR3 region has the DNA TGTGCCAGTAGTATTCTCAAGGTTGGGTTAGGGGCCAAAAACATTCAGTACTTC. This sequence encodes CASSILKVGLGAKNIQYF.

This clone has more than one count but fewer than ten. The chain couples TRBV28 to TRBJ2-7, with D uncertain. Germline V gene sequence: CDR1 MDHEN, CDR2 SYDVKM. This CDR3 spans 15 amino acids. V dropped 6 bases and J dropped 5 bases, with 20 bases sitting between them. The CDR3 sequence is CASSSSSRTSHEQYF. CDR3 nucleotides: TGTGCCAGCAGCTCCTCCTCTCGAACATCCCACGAGCAGTACTTC.

The J gene is TRBJ2-7, the V gene TRBV9; TRBD1 is a possible D gene (5 bases). The CDR3 consists of 14 residues. V lost 0 bases, J lost 0 bases, and 7 bases lay in between. From germline, CDR1 is SGDLS and CDR2 YYNGEE. The CDR3 nucleotides read TGTGCCAGCAGCGTAGGACAGACCTCCTACGAGCAGTACTTC. Protein sequence: CASSVGQTSYEQYF.

This chain uses TRBV7-9 with TRBJ2-6; D remains ambiguous. CDR1 is SEHNR and CDR2 is FQNEAQ in the germline V gene (reference sequence). CDR3 length: 15 amino acids. V lost 2 bases and J 0 bases, leaving 5 bases between the germline ends. CDR3 sequence (DNA): TGTGCCAGCAGCTTAAGCAGCTCTGGGGCCAACGTCCTGACTTTC. Encoded protein: CASSLSSSGANVLTF. The variable domain in full, with the rest retrieved from reference TRBV7-9 and TRBJ2-6, is DTGVSQNPRHKITKRGQNVTFRCDPISEHNRLYWYRQTLGQGPEFLTYFQNEAQLEKSRLLSDRFSAERPKGSFSTLEIQRTEQGDSAMYLCASSLSSSGANVLTFGAGSRLTVL.

The chain carries TRBV18 and TRBJ2-5; D is unclear. The CDR3 is 13 amino acids. V was cut by 4 bases and J by 2 bases, with 8 bases left in between. In germline, CDR1 is KGHSH, CDR2 LQKENI. CDR3 sequence reads: CASSRSVQETQYF. The DNA of the CDR3 is TGTGCCAGCTCACGGTCGGTTCAAGAGACCCAGTACTTC.

V gene TRBV14 combines with J gene TRBJ1-1, with D possibly matching TRBD1 (6 bases). The V gene lost 0 bases and the J gene lost 0 bases, with 14 bases spanning the gap. Germline-derived CDR1 and CDR2 are SGHDN and FVKESK. The CDR3 has 17 amino acids. In DNA, the CDR3 is TGTGCCAGCAGCCAAGATGTAGGGGGAGGGATGAACACTGAAGCTTTCTTT. It specifies CASSQDVGGGMNTEAFF.

The chain links TRBV5-4 to TRBJ2-1; 7 nucleotides match TRBD2. The germline CDR1 and CDR2 sequences are SGHNT and YYREEE (reference sequence). The J segment lost 2 bases and the V segment lost 1 base, leaving 6 bases of the junction unmatched. CDR3 length: 16 amino acids. This CDR3 is CASSLKGGRTYNEQFF. The CDR3 bases are TGTGCCAGCAGCTTGAAGGGCGGGAGAACCTACAATGAGCAGTTCTTC.